Below, 19 T cell receptor beta chains from the same sample are listed, as sequenced in a study of T-cell reconstitution after alpha-beta-depleted transplantation in children (dated by TCRdb to between 2015 and 2016). The receptor library was made with PCR. The sequencer listed for this sample is Illumina HiSeq 2500. To normalize quantification of the TCRbeta repertoire, the TCR libraries were built with molecular barcoding that relied on unique molecular identifiers. The raw public data were reprocessed by TCRdb itself: fastp quality trimming at Q25, MiXCR clonotype calling, in-frame beta chains only. Each entry merges the rows of one CDR3 protein and shows their most common DNA and genes. This sample lists roughly 500,000 distinct CDR3 sequences; roughly a tenth were detected once. The top ten hold about 2.1% of the sample. Interpreted using the paper, the treatment or condition label stands for: allogeneic hematopoietic cell transplantation with graft depleted of TCRalphabeta T cells and CD19 B cells.

Sequenced here: PBMCs, sampled before TCRalphabeta/CD19-depleted stem cell transplant. The receptors originated from a child aged 2 to 10 with inherited bone marrow failure, due to receive a stem cell transplant.

The sample holds many counts of this clonotype. The rearrangement uses TRBV19 and TRBJ2-1; D possibly uses TRBD1 or TRBD2 (5 bases each). CDR1 is LNHDA, CDR2 SQIVND, per germline (reference sequence). The V and J ends lost 4 bases and 2 bases respectively, with 6 bases between them. The CDR3 has 13 residues. CDR3 nucleotide sequence: TGTGCCAGTAGTAGGGACCCCTACAATGAGCAGTTCTTC. Residues: CASSRDPYNEQFF.

To note about this clonotype: A much larger clone differs from this one at a single base, so this may be a read error. CDR3 in DNA: TGTGCCAGCAGTTCCACTAGTTCCTACAATGAGCAGTTCTTC. This translates into CASSSTSSYNEQFF. The J gene is TRBJ2-1, the V gene TRBV6-5; D may be TRBD2 (5 bases). Trimming removed 4 bases at V and 1 base at J, with 8 bases between. CDR1 is MNHEY, CDR2 SVGAGI, per germline. This CDR3 has 14 amino acids.

This clonotype has only a few counts. The chain links TRBV19 to TRBJ2-5; TRBD2 agrees at 7 bases. The J segment lost 5 bases and the V segment lost 3 bases, leaving 6 bases of the junction unmatched. The germline V gene has CDR1 LNHDA and CDR2 SQIVND (reference sequence). The CDR3 contains 14 residues. This chain's CDR3 is CASSMPGREETQYF. CDR3 coding DNA: TGTGCCAGTAGTATGCCAGGGAGGGAGGAGACCCAGTACTTC.

This clonotype was observed many times. The chain employs TRBV5-1 and TRBJ2-2, with unresolved D. Between the trimmed V and J ends, which lost 1 base and 6 bases, there was a span of 4 bases. The CDR3 is 12 amino acids. The V gene's germline CDR1 is SGHRS and CDR2 YFSETQ. In DNA, the CDR3 is TGCGCCAGCAGCTTGTTTCCCGGGGAGCTGTTTTTT. Translation: CASSLFPGELFF.

This clonotype has ten or more counts. V and J are TRBV4-3 and TRBJ2-2; 8 bases map to TRBD2. From germline, CDR1 is LGHNA and CDR2 YSLEER. J gave up 5 bases and V 0 bases, and 11 bases lay outside the gene matches. This CDR3 contains 18 residues. This CDR3 is CASSQDRMSGRETGELFF. DNA for the CDR3: TGCGCCAGCAGCCAAGATAGGATGAGCGGGAGAGAGACCGGGGAGCTGTTTTTT.

This chain joins TRBV12-3 or TRBV12-4 and TRBJ2-7; TRBD2 might be the D (8 bases). The CDR3 has 17 residues. V was cut by 3 bases and J by 1 base, with 19 bases left in between. Written as DNA, the CDR3 is TGTGCCAGCAGTTTCGGGACTAGGGGGCCAGGGTCCTACGAGCAGTACTTC. Translated: CASSFGTRGPGSYEQYF.

This sequence joins TRBV13 and TRBJ2-5, with 9 bases lining up with TRBD2. V gave up 5 bases and J gave up 5 bases; unmatched junction bases: 15. The CDR3 covers 17 residues. The germline CDR1 and CDR2 sequences are PRHDT and FYEKMQ (reference sequence). CDR3 in amino acids: CASSPSRLAALGETQYF. In nucleotides, the CDR3 is TGTGCCAGCAGCCCCTCAAGACTAGCGGCCCTCGGGGAGACCCAGTACTTC.

Of note for this clonotype: One base away lies a much larger clone, so this may be a sequencing read error. V is TRBV7-7 and J is TRBJ2-2, with D tentatively TRBD2 (6 bases). Per germline, CDR1 SSHAT and CDR2 FNYEAQ (reference sequence). The CDR3 contains 14 residues. The CDR3 loop is CASSLVPERGALFF. CDR3 nucleotides: TGTGCCAGCAGCTTAGTCCCGGAGCGCGGGGCGCTGTTTTTT.

This clonotype was seen only a few times. This chain links TRBV7-2 with TRBJ2-3; D call uncertain. This CDR3 region has 16 residues. With 1 base removed from V and 4 bases from J, the gap between germline ends came to 15 bases. Germline V lookup: CDR1 SGHTA, CDR2 FQGNSA. CDR3 in amino acids: CASSLVGSQNPDTQYF. The CDR3 coding sequence is TGTGCCAGCAGCTTAGTAGGTTCTCAAAACCCAGATACGCAGTATTTT.

In its sample, this clonotype was seen many times. This chain links TRBV7-6 with TRBJ2-1; 9 nucleotides agree with TRBD2. This CDR3 comprises 17 residues. The germline V gene encodes CDR1 SGHVS and CDR2 FNYEAQ. V trimming: 4 bases; J trimming: 0 bases; junction bases outside the gene matches: 7. CDR3 loop: CASSSPTSGVSYNEQFF. In DNA form, the CDR3 reads TGTGCCAGCAGCTCACCGACTAGCGGAGTCTCCTACAATGAGCAGTTCTTC.

The sample holds a few counts of this clonotype. This sequence joins TRBV30 and TRBJ2-6, with 7 bases that match TRBD1. There are 18 residues in the CDR3. Per the germline V gene, CDR1 is GTSNPN and CDR2 is SVGIG (reference sequence). Germline trimming cut 2 bases from V and 0 bases from J; bases unmatched to any gene: 10. The CDR3 protein is CAWSHPGQPHSGANVLTF. The CDR3 DNA reads TGTGCCTGGAGTCACCCGGGACAGCCCCACTCTGGGGCCAACGTCCTGACTTTC.

This clonotype was seen repeatedly, ten times or more. This chain joins TRBV20-1 and TRBJ2-7; 8 nucleotides line up with TRBD1. V lost 0 bases to trimming and J lost 4 bases; unmatched junction nucleotides: 5. Germline V gene sequence: CDR1 DFQATT, CDR2 SNEGSKA (reference sequence). The CDR3 totals 14 residues. DNA of the CDR3: TGCAGTGCTAGAGATCCCAGGACAGGGTACGAGCAGTACTTC. This encodes CSARDPRTGYEQYF.

This clonotype was seen repeatedly, ten times or more. The J gene is TRBJ1-2, the V gene TRBV15; D may be TRBD1 (5 bases). Germline lookup yields CDR1 LNHNV and CDR2 YYDKDF (reference sequence). This CDR3 spans 18 amino acids. The V gene lost 1 base and the J gene lost 0 bases, with 18 bases spanning the gap. This CDR3 is CATSRGILMAGPNYGYTF. DNA for the CDR3: TGTGCCACCAGCAGAGGGATATTAATGGCAGGGCCTAACTATGGCTACACCTTC.

This clonotype was counted many times. The gene calls are TRBV5-1 and TRBJ1-1, with D uncertain. V lost 7 bases and J lost 1, with 11 bases in between. CDR3 length: 13 residues. The germline V gene has CDR1 SGHRS and CDR2 YFSETQ. CDR3 in amino acids: CASALWGNTEAFF. CDR3 sequence (DNA): TGCGCCAGCGCATTATGGGGGAACACTGAAGCTTTCTTT.

Points on this clonotype: A much larger clone differs by one base, so this may be a read error. The CDR3 region has the DNA TGTGCCAGCAGTTTAGGTGGACTAGCGGGAGTTACGGGCTACGATGAGCAGTTCTTC. Encoded protein: CASSLGGLAGVTGYDEQFF. V usage is TRBV13 and J usage is TRBJ2-1, with 13 bases that match TRBD2. Germline-derived CDR1 and CDR2 are PRHDT and FYEKMQ (reference sequence). The CDR3 runs to 19 residues.

The chain recombines TRBV5-4 with TRBJ2-4; D may match TRBD1 or TRBD2 (5 bases each). The CDR3 totals 14 residues. Looked up from germline, CDR1 is SGHNT and CDR2 is YYREEE (reference sequence). Trimming shortened V by 0 bases and J by 6 bases, and 10 bases separated the two germline ends. DNA for the CDR3: TGTGCCAGCAGCTTGGGTGTAGGGACAAACATTCAGTACTTC. Amino acid sequence: CASSLGVGTNIQYF.

This clonotype has at least ten counts. The V call is TRBV27, the J call TRBJ2-1, with D maybe TRBD1 (6 bases). The CDR3 extends over 15 amino acids. V shed 6 bases and J shed 4 bases, with 16 bases lying between them. Germline V gives CDR1 MNHEY, CDR2 SMNVEV (reference sequence). This CDR3 is CASSRPQGQYNEQFF. For the CDR3, the DNA is TGTGCCAGCAGCAGACCCCAGGGGCAGTACAATGAGCAGTTCTTC.

This clonotype was observed at least ten times. The chain combines TRBV27 with TRBJ1-5; D call uncertain. The germline V gene has CDR1 MNHEY and CDR2 SMNVEV (reference sequence). CDR3 length: 18 amino acids. Trimming took 2 bases from V and 0 from J, leaving 17 bases between them. The CDR3 spells CASSLLPHSSHSNQPQHF. CDR3 nucleotide sequence: TGTGCCAGCAGTTTACTGCCCCACTCGTCCCATAGCAATCAGCCCCAGCATTTT.

The table lists this clonotype with many counts. The chain recombines TRBV4-3 with TRBJ2-3; TRBD1 aligns across 11 bases. CDR1 LGHNA and CDR2 YSLEER come from the germline V gene. V gave up 3 bases and J gave up 6 bases; unmatched junction bases: 8. There are 16 residues in the CDR3. The CDR3 nucleotides are TGCGCCAGCAGCCACTCTCGGACAGGGGGCGGGGATACGCAGTATTTT. It translates to CASSHSRTGGGDTQYF.